The 23 T cell receptor beta chains presented below share a single source sample, sequenced in a study of neurological immune-mediated disorders. Sample time point: longitudinal time-point 3. TCRdb itself ran the 5' RACE reads through MiXCR, one entry per CDR3 protein. The sample has approximately 84,000 distinct CDR3 sequences, 3.5% to 4.5% seen once. The sequenced sample consisted of PBMCs. The receptors stem from a woman aged 55-69 years with multiple sclerosis.

This clonotype showed up many times. The rearrangement links TRBV5-1 to TRBJ2-6; D gene unclear. The germline V gene encodes CDR1 SGHRS and CDR2 YFSETQ. This CDR3 has 15 amino acids. V lost 2 bases and J 3 bases, leaving 9 bases between the germline ends. The DNA of the CDR3 is TGCGCCAGCAGCTTTGAAGGTTTTGGGGCCAACGTCCTGACTTTC. Translated: CASSFEGFGANVLTF.

Many counts were recorded for this clonotype. This chain uses TRBV18 with TRBJ1-1; 8 bases match TRBD1. V trimming: 4 bases; J trimming: 4 bases; junction bases outside the gene matches: 8. Germline lookup yields CDR1 KGHSH and CDR2 LQKENI. CDR3 length equals 15 residues. The CDR3 DNA reads TGTGCCAGCTCACGGGGACAGGCGTCGAGCACTGAAGCTTTCTTT. The encoded protein is CASSRGQASSTEAFF.

This clonotype has a count of ten or more. V and J are TRBV7-2 and TRBJ1-1; D gene unclear. The CDR3 loop spans 13 amino acids. V gave up 2 bases and J gave up 11 bases, with 15 bases separating them. Germline CDR1 SGHTA, CDR2 FQGNSA. CDR3 in amino acids: CASSLTGPTMAFF. In DNA, the CDR3 is TGTGCCAGCAGCTTAACTGGCCCCACTATGGCTTTCTTT. The complete variable domain, with remaining parts taken from reference TRBV7-2 and TRBJ1-1, reads GAGVSQSPSNKVTEKGKDVELRCDPISGHTALYWYRQSLGQGLEFLIYFQGNSAPDKSGLPSDRFSAERTGGSVSTLTIQRTQQEDSAVYLCASSLTGPTMAFFGQGTRLTVV.

Many counts were recorded for this clonotype. This chain links TRBV20-1 with TRBJ1-2; D gene ambiguous. CDR3 length equals 14 residues. Germline V lookup: CDR1 DFQATT, CDR2 SNEGSKA (reference sequence). V was cut by 3 bases and J by 4 bases, with 15 bases left in between. The CDR3 here is CSASPQVVTYGYTF. In nucleotides, the CDR3 is TGCAGTGCTAGTCCCCAGGTGGTGACCTATGGCTACACCTTC.

In its sample, this clonotype was seen many times. This chain joins TRBV9 and TRBJ2-1; 13 bases are shared with TRBD2. The germline CDR1 and CDR2 sequences are SGDLS and YYNGEE. The ends lost 0 bases at V and 4 bases at J; junction bases unmatched: 4. The CDR3 totals 17 residues. The CDR3 nucleotides are TGTGCCAGCAGCGTAGGGGGGACTAGCGGGGCTTACAATGAGCAGTTCTTC. Its protein is CASSVGGTSGAYNEQFF.

This clonotype was seen ten or more times. A read error may account for a junction end that differs from germline. The V call is TRBV7-9, the J call TRBJ2-4; D is undetermined. CDR1 is SEHNR and CDR2 is FQNEAQ in the germline V gene (reference sequence). The CDR3 totals 13 residues. For the CDR3, the DNA is TGTGCCAGCAGCTTTTCTGGAGCCGAGACCATGAACTTC. The encoded protein is CASSFSGAETMNF.

This clonotype was picked up many times. The chain carries TRBV20-1 and TRBJ2-7, with D possibly matching TRBD2 (6 bases). The CDR3 covers 11 residues. Trimming pared 2 bases from V and 6 bases from J, leaving 8 bases between. Germline CDR1 and CDR2: DFQATT and SNEGSKA (reference sequence). The CDR3 DNA reads TGCAGTGCTAGAAAGGGAGGCGAGCAGTACTTC. As protein: CSARKGGEQYF.

This clonotype occurred many times. This rearrangement joins TRBV5-1 to TRBJ2-7; 7 positions match TRBD2. The CDR3 extends over 14 amino acids. Per the germline V gene, CDR1 is SGHRS and CDR2 is YFSETQ. Unmatched junction bases numbered 10, after V lost 6 bases and J lost 4 bases. This chain's CDR3 is CASKAWEGGYEQYF. The CDR3 DNA follows: TGCGCCAGCAAGGCGTGGGAGGGTGGGTACGAGCAGTACTTC.

This clonotype was counted at least ten times. The chain's CDR3 is CSAAGGAYEQYF. The CDR3 DNA reads as TGCAGTGCCGCAGGGGGCGCATACGAGCAGTACTTC. The chain recombines TRBV20-1 with TRBJ2-7; 8 positions match TRBD1. The CDR3 covers 12 residues. Per germline, CDR1 DFQATT and CDR2 SNEGSKA (reference sequence). With 6 bases clipped from V and 4 bases from J, the junction kept 5 bases outside the gene matches.

On this clonotype itself: A read error is possible here, since a much larger clone lies one base away. V and J are TRBV5-1 and TRBJ1-4; tentatively, D is TRBD1 (6 bases). From germline, CDR1 is SGHRS and CDR2 YFSETQ. This CDR3 is built from 14 residues. V was clipped by 9 bases and J by 4 bases, with 16 bases between them. CDR3 region: CANSVGGGNEKLFF. DNA of the CDR3: TGCGCCAACAGTGTCGGGGGCGGTAATGAAAAACTGTTTTTT.

This clonotype has a count of ten or more. The V gene is TRBV7-6, the J gene TRBJ2-2; no reliable D call. Germline CDR1 and CDR2: SGHVS and FNYEAQ. The CDR3 is 14 amino acids. Trimming pared 1 base from V and 3 bases from J, leaving 6 bases between. In DNA, the CDR3 is TGTGCCAGCAGCTTAGTCCCCGACACCGGGGAGCTGTTTTTT. This encodes CASSLVPDTGELFF.

This clonotype showed up many times. The chain couples TRBV5-1 to TRBJ2-1, with 9 nucleotides matching TRBD1. J was trimmed by 9 bases and V by 0 bases; bases with no gene match: 4. This CDR3 has 14 amino acids. Germline V CDR1 and CDR2: SGHRS, YFSETQ. The CDR3 reads CASSLAGQGSEQFF. In DNA, the CDR3 is TGCGCCAGCAGCTTGGCGGGACAGGGTTCTGAGCAGTTCTTC.

This clonotype was detected many times. The chain joins TRBV5-1 to TRBJ2-2; 8 nucleotides match TRBD2. The CDR3 runs to 15 residues. Germline V gives CDR1 SGHRS, CDR2 YFSETQ. Trimming at V came to 0 bases and at J to 4 bases, leaving 2 bases not matched to a gene. The CDR3 loop is CASSLVSGVTGELFF. DNA for the CDR3: TGCGCCAGCAGCTTGGTTAGCGGGGTCACCGGGGAGCTGTTTTTT.

This clonotype was counted ten times or more. The gene calls are TRBV12-3 or TRBV12-4 and TRBJ2-7; 8 bases line up with TRBD2. CDR3 length: 14 amino acids. Germline trimming cut 8 bases from V and 3 bases from J; bases unmatched to any gene: 9. This chain's CDR3 is CASARAGGFYEQYF. The CDR3 DNA is TGTGCCAGCGCCAGGGCGGGGGGCTTCTACGAGCAGTACTTC.

This clonotype was counted many times. The chain employs TRBV7-8 and TRBJ1-6; D unclear. V shed 2 bases and J shed 8 bases, with 7 bases lying between them. The CDR3 loop spans 13 amino acids. Germline V lookup: CDR1 SGHVS, CDR2 FQNEAQ. The CDR3: CASSLFQDSPLHF. DNA for the CDR3: TGTGCCAGCAGCTTATTTCAGGATTCACCCCTCCACTTT.

This clonotype was counted at least ten times. The V gene is TRBV29-1, the J gene TRBJ2-3; D uncertain. Per germline, CDR1 SQVTM and CDR2 ANQGSEA. The CDR3 has 13 amino acids. Trimming removed 4 bases at V and 2 bases at J, with 10 bases between. CDR3 in amino acids: CSVASAVTDTQYF. Here the CDR3 DNA reads TGCAGCGTTGCGTCGGCAGTCACAGATACGCAGTATTTT.

This clonotype was seen ten or more times. The chain is built from TRBV20-1 and TRBJ2-1; 9 bases line up with TRBD2. CDR1 and CDR2 (germline): DFQATT, SNEGSKA (reference sequence). V was clipped by 3 bases and J by 0 bases; unmatched bases: 9. This CDR3 region has 17 residues. This chain's CDR3 is CSARTSGQLSSYNEQFF. The CDR3 region has the DNA TGCAGTGCTAGGACTAGCGGACAACTCAGCTCCTACAATGAGCAGTTCTTC.

This clonotype has a count of ten or more. The genes are TRBV5-1 and TRBJ2-6; D remains ambiguous. The CDR3 spans 15 residues. Germline V gives CDR1 SGHRS, CDR2 YFSETQ. The V gene lost 1 base and the J gene lost 0 bases, with 5 bases spanning the gap. CDR3 DNA sequence: TGCGCCAGCAGCTTGATCGGCTCTGGGGCCAACGTCCTGACTTTC. Protein sequence: CASSLIGSGANVLTF.

This clonotype was counted ten times or more. This chain connects TRBV20-1 to TRBJ1-1; D remains ambiguous. The CDR3 runs to 12 residues. Germline CDR1 DFQATT, CDR2 SNEGSKA (reference sequence). Deletions cut 0 bases from V and 0 bases from J, with 2 bases between. CDR3 sequence reads: CSARDVNTEAFF. DNA for the CDR3: TGCAGTGCTAGAGATGTGAACACTGAAGCTTTCTTT.

This clonotype was recorded many times. The V and J genes are TRBV5-1 and TRBJ2-3; D is unresolved. Trimming stripped 5 bases from V and 0 bases from J, with 1 base between. The CDR3 is made up of 11 amino acids. Germline V gene data show CDR1 as SGHRS and CDR2 as YFSETQ. DNA for the CDR3: TGCGCCAGCAGGAGCACAGATACGCAGTATTTT. It codes for CASRSTDTQYF.

This clonotype has a count of ten or more. The CDR3 here is CASSLGQDAEAFF. For the CDR3, the DNA is TGCGCCAGCAGCTTGGGGCAGGATGCTGAAGCTTTCTTT. This chain links TRBV5-1 with TRBJ1-1, with D unresolved. Germline V gene sequence: CDR1 SGHRS, CDR2 YFSETQ. The V end was cut by 0 bases, the J end by 6 bases, with 9 bases between. The CDR3 contains 13 residues.

This clonotype was counted many times. The gene calls are TRBV7-6 and TRBJ2-1; 9 bases agree with TRBD2. CDR3 length equals 13 residues. Trimming at V came to 8 bases and at J to 7 bases, leaving 6 bases not matched to a gene. CDR1 and CDR2 (germline): SGHVS, FNYEAQ. CDR3 region: CASGGGVYNEQFF. DNA for the CDR3: TGTGCCAGCGGCGGGGGGGTGTATAATGAGCAGTTCTTC.

Many counts were recorded for this clonotype. This chain joins TRBV7-8 and TRBJ1-1; 7 bases agree with TRBD1. The germline V gene encodes CDR1 SGHVS and CDR2 FQNEAQ. The trim removed 4 bases at V and 0 bases at J, leaving 2 bases unmatched. The CDR3 runs 14 residues. The CDR3 is CASSSTGMNTEAFF. In DNA, the CDR3 is TGTGCCAGCAGCTCGACAGGGATGAACACTGAAGCTTTCTTT.